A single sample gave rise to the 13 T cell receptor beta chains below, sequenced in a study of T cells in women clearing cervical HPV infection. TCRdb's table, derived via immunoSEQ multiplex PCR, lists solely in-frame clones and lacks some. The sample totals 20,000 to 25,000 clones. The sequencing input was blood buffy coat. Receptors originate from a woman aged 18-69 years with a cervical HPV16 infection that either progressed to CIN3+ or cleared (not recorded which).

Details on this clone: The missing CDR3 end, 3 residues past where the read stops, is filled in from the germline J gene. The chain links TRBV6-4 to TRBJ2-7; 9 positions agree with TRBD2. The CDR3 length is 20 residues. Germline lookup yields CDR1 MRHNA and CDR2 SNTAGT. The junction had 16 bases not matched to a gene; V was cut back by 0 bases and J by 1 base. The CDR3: CASSDSGSEAGGIFSYEQYF. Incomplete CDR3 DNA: TGTGCCAGCAGTGACTCGGGGTCGGAAGCGGGGGGTATATTTTCCTACGAG.

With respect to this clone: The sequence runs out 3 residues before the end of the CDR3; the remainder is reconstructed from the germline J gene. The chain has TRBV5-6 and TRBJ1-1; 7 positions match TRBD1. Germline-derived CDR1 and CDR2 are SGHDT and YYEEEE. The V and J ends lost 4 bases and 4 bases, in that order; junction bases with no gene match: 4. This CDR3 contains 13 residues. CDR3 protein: CASSNPGGTEAFF. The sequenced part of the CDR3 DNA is TGTGCCAGCAGCAACCCAGGGGGCACTGAA.

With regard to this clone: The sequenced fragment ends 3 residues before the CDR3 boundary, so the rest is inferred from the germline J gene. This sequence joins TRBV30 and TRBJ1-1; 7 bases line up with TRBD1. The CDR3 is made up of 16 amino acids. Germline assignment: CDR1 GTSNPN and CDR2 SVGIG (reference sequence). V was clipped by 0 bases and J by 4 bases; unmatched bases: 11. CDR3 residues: CAWSVRSGGVGTEAFF. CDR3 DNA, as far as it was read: TGTGCCTGGAGTGTACGCTCAGGGGGTGTAGGCACTGAA.

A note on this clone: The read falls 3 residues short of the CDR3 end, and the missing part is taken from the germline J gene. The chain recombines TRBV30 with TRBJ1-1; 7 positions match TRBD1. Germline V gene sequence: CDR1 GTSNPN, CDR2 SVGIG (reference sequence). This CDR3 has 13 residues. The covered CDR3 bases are TGTGCCTGGAGTTTGGGACAGCTTTACGAG. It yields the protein CAWSLGQLYE. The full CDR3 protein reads CAWSLGQLYEAFF.

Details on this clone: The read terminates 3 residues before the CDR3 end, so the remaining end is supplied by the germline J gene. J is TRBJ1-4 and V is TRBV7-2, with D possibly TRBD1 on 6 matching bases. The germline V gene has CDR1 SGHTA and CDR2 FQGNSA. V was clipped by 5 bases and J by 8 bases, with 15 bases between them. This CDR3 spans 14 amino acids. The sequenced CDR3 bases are TGTGCCAGCAGCCACGCGGGACACGCGGAAAAA. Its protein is CASSHAGHAEK. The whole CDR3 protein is CASSHAGHAEKLFF.

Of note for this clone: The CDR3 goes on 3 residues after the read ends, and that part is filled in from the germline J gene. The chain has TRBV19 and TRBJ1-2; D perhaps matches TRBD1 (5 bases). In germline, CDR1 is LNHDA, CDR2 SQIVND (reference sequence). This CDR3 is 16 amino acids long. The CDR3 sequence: CASSNGVSAQGGDYTF. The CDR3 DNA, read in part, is TGTGCCAGTAGTAATGGGGTCTCGGCTCAGGGCGGCGAC.

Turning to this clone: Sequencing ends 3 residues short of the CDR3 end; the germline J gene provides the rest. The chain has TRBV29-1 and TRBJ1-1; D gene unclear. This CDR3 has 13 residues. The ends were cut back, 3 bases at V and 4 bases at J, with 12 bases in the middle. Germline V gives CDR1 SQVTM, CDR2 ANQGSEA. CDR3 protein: CSVEVDPGTEAFF. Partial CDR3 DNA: TGCAGCGTTGAGGTCGACCCAGGCACTGAA.

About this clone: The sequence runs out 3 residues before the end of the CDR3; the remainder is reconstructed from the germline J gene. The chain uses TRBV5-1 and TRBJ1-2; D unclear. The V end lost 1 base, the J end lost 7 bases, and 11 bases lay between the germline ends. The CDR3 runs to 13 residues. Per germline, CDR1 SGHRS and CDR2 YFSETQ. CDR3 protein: CASSLTPYAGYTF. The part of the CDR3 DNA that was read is TGCGCCAGCAGCTTGACACCTTATGCTGGC. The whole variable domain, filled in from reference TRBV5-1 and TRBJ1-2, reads KAGVTQTPRYLIKTRGQQVTLSCSPISGHRSVSWYQQTPGQGLQFLFEYFSETQRNKGNFPGRFSGRQFSNSRSEMNVSTLELGDSALYLCASSLTPYAGYTFGSGTRLTVV.

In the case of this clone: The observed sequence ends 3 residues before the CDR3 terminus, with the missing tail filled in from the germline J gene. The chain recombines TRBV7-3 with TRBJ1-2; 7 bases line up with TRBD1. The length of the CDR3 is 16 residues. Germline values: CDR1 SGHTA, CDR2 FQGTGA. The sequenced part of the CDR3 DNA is TGTGCCAGCAGCTCACTTGAAGGGGGCTTAATCGATGAC. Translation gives CASSSLEGGLIDD. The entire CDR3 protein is CASSSLEGGLIDDYTF.

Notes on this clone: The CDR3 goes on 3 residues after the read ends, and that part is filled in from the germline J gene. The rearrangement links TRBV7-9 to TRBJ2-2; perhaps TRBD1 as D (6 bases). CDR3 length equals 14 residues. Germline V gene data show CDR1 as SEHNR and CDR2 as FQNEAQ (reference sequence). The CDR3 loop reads CASSYRSGDEKLFF. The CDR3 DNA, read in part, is TGTGCCAGCAGCTACCGGTCAGGGGATGAAAAG.

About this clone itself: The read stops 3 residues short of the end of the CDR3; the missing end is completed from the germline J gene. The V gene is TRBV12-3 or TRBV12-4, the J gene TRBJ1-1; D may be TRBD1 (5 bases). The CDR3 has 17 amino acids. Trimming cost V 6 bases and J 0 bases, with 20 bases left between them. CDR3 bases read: TGTGCCAGCAGAGCGATGAGACAGCTAACTATGAACACTGAA. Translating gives CASRAMRQLTMNTE. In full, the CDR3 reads CASRAMRQLTMNTEAFF.

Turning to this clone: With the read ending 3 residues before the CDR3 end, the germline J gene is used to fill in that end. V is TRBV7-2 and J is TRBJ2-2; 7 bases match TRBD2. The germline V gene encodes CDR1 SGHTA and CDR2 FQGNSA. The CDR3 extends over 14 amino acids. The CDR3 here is CASSLDGTNQKLFF. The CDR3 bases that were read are TGTGCCAGCAGCTTAGATGGGACTAACCAAAAG. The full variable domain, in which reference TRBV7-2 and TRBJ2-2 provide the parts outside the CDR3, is GAGVSQSPSNKVTEKGKDVELRCDPISGHTALYWYRQSLGQGLEFLIYFQGNSAPDKSGLPSDRFSAERTGGSVSTLTIQRTQQEDSAVYLCASSLDGTNQKLFFGEGSRLTVL.

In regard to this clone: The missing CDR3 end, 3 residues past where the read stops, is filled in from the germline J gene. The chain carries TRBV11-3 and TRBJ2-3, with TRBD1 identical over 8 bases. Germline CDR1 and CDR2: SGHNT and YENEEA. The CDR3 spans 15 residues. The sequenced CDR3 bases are TGTGCCAGCAGCCGCCGGACAGGGACCCAAGAGACG. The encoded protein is CASSRRTGTQET. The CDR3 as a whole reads CASSRRTGTQETQYF.